This T cell receptor beta chain was recovered during a study of PD-1 blockade in classical Hodgkin lymphoma. Time point reported: newly diagnosed, previously untreated cHL patient sample. Comparison used PBMCs from newly diagnosed, untreated classical Hodgkin lymphoma. Trimming took off 5 bases at V and 2 bases at J, with 12 bases between the two ends. The germline gives CDR1 SGHTA, CDR2 FQGNSA. The CDR3 spans 14 residues. TCRdb keeps only in-frame clones here, not all; method: immunoSEQ multiplex PCR. The table records around 30,000 clones, 80% to 95% of them present only once. The V gene is TRBV7-2, the J gene TRBJ1-2; D unclear. Sample: peripheral blood mononuclear cells (PBMCs). The receptor's source is a human donor with classical Hodgkin lymphoma. In nucleotides, the CDR3 is TGTGCCAGCAGCCCCGGTCCCGTAAACTATGGCTACACCTTC. Encoded protein: CASSPGPVNYGYTF.